These 25 T cell receptor beta chains were all obtained from the same sample, sequenced in a study of tumor-infiltrating lymphocytes in primary liver carcinoma. Bulk tissue was left unsorted, and RNA and DNA were co-extracted from about 19-30 mg of it. TCR beta cDNA was reverse-transcribed from 500 to 550 ng of total RNA. The reaction used a constant-region primer and ProtoScript II reverse transcriptase. Each TCR beta library was derived from three nested multiplex PCR rounds that employed slightly modified ARM-PCR. Use of TRBV1-TRBV30 forward primers with a C-beta reverse primer characterized the first two PCR rounds, which lasted nine to eleven cycles each. MiXCR, applied by TCRdb to the multiplex PCR reads, yields one record per CDR3 protein. The sample has fewer than 75,000 distinct CDR3 sequences; roughly 70% are singletons. Sequencing was performed on liver tumor tissue from sampling region 4. As to subset: tumor region T4, right-lateral pole. The receptors shown here come from a man between 35 and 55 years old with primary liver carcinoma and hepatitis B virus infection.

On this clonotype: A much larger clonotype is one base distant, so this may be a read error. The CDR3 sequence: CASSQGGLAGDFGELCF. The DNA of the CDR3 is TGTGCCAGCAGCCAAGGGGGCCTAGCGGGAGATTTCGGGGAGCTGTGTTTT. This chain joins TRBV4-2 and TRBJ2-2, with 10 positions matching TRBD2. The CDR3 has 17 amino acids. Germline CDR1 and CDR2: LGHNA and YNFKEQ.

As for this clonotype: This is likely a read error, given that the CDR3 carries no conserved phenylalanine or tryptophan at its end. The rearrangement links TRBV5-5 to TRBJ2-1; D is possibly TRBD1 (6 bases). The germline V gene encodes CDR1 SGHKS and CDR2 YYEKEE (reference sequence). CDR3 size: 15 residues. CDR3 region: CASSPVQGSYNEQFS. The CDR3 bases are TGCGCCAGCAGCCCTGTACAGGGTTCCTACAATGAGCAGTTCTCC.

There are many counts of this clonotype. The V call is TRBV29-1, the J call TRBJ2-1, with 12 bases matching TRBD2. V lost 7 bases to trimming and J lost 6 bases; unmatched junction nucleotides: 4. The CDR3 runs to 13 residues. Germline CDR1 reads SQVTM; CDR2 reads ANQGSEA. The CDR3 DNA sequence: TGCAGCGGGGGGACTAGCGGGTTCAATGAGCAGTTCTTC. This gives the protein CSGGTSGFNEQFF.

J is TRBJ1-2 and V is TRBV28, with 7 bases aligning to TRBD1. Germline V gene data show CDR1 as MDHEN and CDR2 as SYDVKM. This CDR3 has 12 amino acids. J lost 8 bases, V lost 6 bases, and 6 bases had no gene match. The CDR3 DNA is TGTGCCAGCAGAAAGACAGGGAGAGGCTACACCTTC. It yields the protein CASRKTGRGYTF.

The sample holds a few counts of this clonotype. The rearrangement joins TRBV5-1 to TRBJ2-5; no clear D gene. From germline, CDR1 is SGHRS and CDR2 YFSETQ. This CDR3 comprises 11 residues. V lost 3 bases to trimming and J lost 4 bases, with 4 bases between them. CDR3 protein: CASSWGETQYF. The CDR3 DNA reads as TGCGCCAGCAGCTGGGGAGAGACCCAGTACTTC. Looking up the rest from reference TRBV5-1 and TRBJ2-5 gives the full variable domain: KAGVTQTPRYLIKTRGQQVTLSCSPISGHRSVSWYQQTPGQGLQFLFEYFSETQRNKGNFPGRFSGRQFSNSRSEMNVSTLELGDSALYLCASSWGETQYFGPGTRLLVL.

A remark on this clonotype: One end of the junction fails to match germline, which may point to a read error. The chain joins TRBV6-6 to TRBJ2-1; perhaps TRBD2 as D (5 bases). This CDR3 is built from 14 residues. Germline assignment: CDR1 MNHNY and CDR2 SVGAGI (reference sequence). In DNA, the CDR3 is TGTGCCAGCAGTACGGGAATAGAGGGCAATGAACAGTTCTTC. Protein sequence: CASSTGIEGNEQFF.

This clonotype was picked up one time. One base away lies a much larger clone, so this may be a sequencing read error. The chain uses TRBV5-1 and TRBJ2-1; perhaps TRBD1 as D (5 bases). The germline V gene encodes CDR1 SGHRS and CDR2 YFSETQ. The CDR3 is 15 residues long. CDR3: CASRVGRNRRDEQLF. The CDR3 DNA sequence: TGCGCCAGCAGGGTTGGCAGGAACCGCAGGGATGAGCAGCTCTTC.

This clonotype was counted only a few times. CDR3 DNA sequence: TGCGCCAGCAGCCGAGATGTATGGGGCCAGTACAATGAGCAGTTCTTC. It codes for CASSRDVWGQYNEQFF. The chain links TRBV4-3 to TRBJ2-1; perhaps TRBD1 as D (5 bases). With 4 bases removed from V and 4 bases from J, the gap between germline ends came to 17 bases. The germline CDR1 and CDR2 sequences are LGHNA and YSLEER. The CDR3 runs 16 residues.

The V gene is TRBV6-2 or TRBV6-3, the J gene TRBJ1-5; 10 bases map to TRBD1. Looked up from germline, CDR1 is MNHEY and CDR2 is SVGEGT. This CDR3 contains 13 residues. The trim removed 7 bases at V and 7 bases at J, leaving 4 bases unmatched. The CDR3 loop reads CASKDRGRQPQHF. In DNA, the CDR3 is TGTGCCAGCAAGGACAGGGGGAGACAGCCCCAGCATTTT.

This clonotype was picked up many times. Compared with germline, one end of the junction differs, possibly owing to a read error. The gene calls are TRBV4-1 and TRBJ1-6; D uncertain. This CDR3 is 14 amino acids long. Germline CDR1 MGHRA, CDR2 YSYEKL. The CDR3: CASSHPWTDSHLHF. The CDR3 DNA sequence: TGCGCCAGCAGCCACCCCTGGACGGATTCACACCTCCACTTT.

As for this clonotype: Lacking the conserved final phenylalanine or tryptophan, this CDR3 likely reflects a read error. This rearrangement joins TRBV14 to TRBJ1-2; 8 nucleotides align to TRBD1. The trim removed 5 bases at V and 7 bases at J, leaving 9 bases unmatched. The CDR3 runs 14 residues. The germline V gene encodes CDR1 SGHDN and CDR2 FVKESK. The CDR3 DNA is TGTGCCAGCAGCTTCGACAGGGGAGGGTCTGGCTACACCACT. This codes for CASSFDRGGSGYTT.

This chain uses TRBV9 with TRBJ2-1; TRBD1 agrees at 10 bases. The V gene end was trimmed by 3 bases and the J gene end by 8 bases; junction bases not matched to a gene: 8. The CDR3 is 15 amino acids. The germline V gene encodes CDR1 SGDLS and CDR2 YYNGEE. CDR3 sequence reads: CASSAEDRGAHEQFF. The CDR3 DNA reads as TGTGCCAGCAGCGCGGAGGACAGGGGGGCCCATGAGCAGTTCTTC.

A word on this clonotype: One junction end does not reproduce the germline sequence, and a read error may be involved. The CDR3 sequence is CSVGLVGGFYNEQLF. The CDR3 DNA is TGCAGCGTTGGACTAGTGGGAGGGTTCTACAATGAGCAGTTATTC. The chain joins TRBV29-1 to TRBJ2-1; TRBD2 aligns across 7 bases. Per the germline V gene, CDR1 is SQVTM and CDR2 is ANQGSEA. The CDR3 extends over 15 amino acids.

With respect to this clonotype: Given the absence of the conserved phenylalanine or tryptophan at the CDR3 end, a read error is likely. It is unclear where the CDR3 begins or ends on the DNA, so no DNA is shown, and the CDR3 is as TCRdb lists it. This sequence joins TRBV12-3 or TRBV12-4 and TRBJ2-2. 12 amino acids form the CDR3, both terminal residues included. The CDR3 spells CASSPRTGELSL.

In its sample, this clonotype was seen a few times. V is TRBV7-8 and J is TRBJ2-3, with D perhaps given as TRBD1 or TRBD2 (6 bases each). The CDR3 totals 16 residues. The V and J ends lost 4 bases and 6 bases respectively, with 20 bases between them. Per the germline V gene, CDR1 is SGHVS and CDR2 is FQNEAQ. The CDR3 DNA follows: TGTGCCAGCAGCTCAACAGAGGGGGGATATTCGGATACGCAGTATTTT. It specifies CASSSTEGGYSDTQYF.

The V call is TRBV28, the J call TRBJ1-4, with D uncertain. Germline lookup yields CDR1 MDHEN and CDR2 SYDVKM. The CDR3 has 15 amino acids. Trimming removed 8 bases from V and 3 bases from J, with 16 bases in between. The CDR3 region has the DNA TGTGCCAGCGGAAGTCGGAGGGCGGCTAATGAAAAACTGTTTTTT. It is translated as CASGSRRAANEKLFF.

The J gene is TRBJ2-3, the V gene TRBV11-3; no firm D call. The germline V gene encodes CDR1 SGHNT and CDR2 YENEEA. The CDR3 runs 14 residues. The CDR3 bases are TGTATCAGCAGCTTACAGAGAAACACAGATACGCAGTATTTT. Translation gives CISSLQRNTDTQYF.

The CDR3 coding sequence is TGTGCCAGCAGCCCGTGGTTTCGGAGTGGACTAAGGAATGAGCAGTTCTTC. Encoded protein: CASSPWFRSGLRNEQFF. V and J are TRBV6-5 and TRBJ2-1; maybe TRBD2 (6 bases). The CDR3 is made up of 17 amino acids. Germline V gives CDR1 MNHEY, CDR2 SVGAGI. V was pared by 6 bases and J by 7 bases, with 25 bases between.

The rearrangement links TRBV6-6 to TRBJ2-7; no firm D call. There are 14 residues in the CDR3. Germline V gene sequence: CDR1 MNHNY, CDR2 SVGAGI (reference sequence). V lost 6 bases and J lost 6, with 18 bases in between. CDR3 amino acids: CASRKGPVVGEQYF. CDR3 DNA sequence: TGTGCCAGCAGAAAAGGACCAGTGGTAGGCGAGCAGTACTTC.

The J gene is TRBJ1-1, the V gene TRBV6-2 or TRBV6-3; D is ambiguous. The V end was cut by 2 bases, the J end by 4 bases, with 11 bases between. CDR3 size: 14 residues. Germline assignment: CDR1 MNHEY and CDR2 SVGEGT. DNA for the CDR3: TGTGCCAGCAGTTACCGTGGCCGGGGCACTGAAGCTTTCTTT. Its translation is CASSYRGRGTEAFF.

With respect to this clonotype: Lacking the conserved final phenylalanine or tryptophan, this CDR3 likely reflects a read error. J is TRBJ1-6 and V is TRBV11-1; no clear D gene. Germline values: CDR1 SGHAT, CDR2 FQDESV (reference sequence). This CDR3 has 13 residues. The V end lost 2 bases, the J end lost 10 bases, and 9 bases lay between the germline ends. The CDR3 nucleotides read TGTGCCAGCAGCTTAAAAGGGAACTCACCCCTCCACTTA. It encodes CASSLKGNSPLHL.

This clonotype was seen at least ten times. This sequence joins TRBV28 and TRBJ1-4, with 8 bases lining up with TRBD1. V shed 5 bases and J 8 bases; nucleotides not matched to a gene: 10. There are 15 residues in the CDR3. The germline gives CDR1 MDHEN, CDR2 SYDVKM. The chain's CDR3 is CASSTTGGIYEKLFF. The CDR3 DNA reads as TGTGCCAGCAGTACAACAGGGGGGATCTACGAAAAACTGTTTTTT.

About this clonotype: No conserved phenylalanine or tryptophan is present at the end of the CDR3, so a read error is the likely explanation. Because the CDR3's place on the DNA is in doubt, the DNA is left out and the CDR3 is given as listed by TCRdb. The chain has TRBV11-2 and TRBJ1-4. CDR1 SGHAT and CDR2 FQNNGV come from the germline V gene. The CDR3 sequence runs 16 residues, both termini included. The chain's CDR3 is CASSKTPGGTIKNCFL.

CDR3 sequence reads: CASGSTNTIGYTF. The DNA for the CDR3 is TGCGCCAGCGGTTCGACCAACACTATCGGGTACACCTTC. The rearrangement joins TRBV5-1 to TRBJ1-2; unclear D gene. Germline-derived CDR1 and CDR2 are SGHRS and YFSETQ. V lost 7 bases, J lost 11 bases, and 21 bases lay in between. The CDR3 loop spans 13 amino acids.

This clonotype showed up many times. The gene calls are TRBV11-2 and TRBJ2-4, with TRBD2 matching over 12 bases. The CDR3 is made up of 18 amino acids. Looked up from germline, CDR1 is SGHAT and CDR2 is FQNNGV. Germline trimming cut 4 bases from V and 0 bases from J; bases unmatched to any gene: 7. The DNA of the CDR3 is TGTGCCAGCAGCTCACCGGGACTAGCGGGTCTAGCCAAAAACATTCAGTACTTC. This sequence encodes CASSSPGLAGLAKNIQYF.